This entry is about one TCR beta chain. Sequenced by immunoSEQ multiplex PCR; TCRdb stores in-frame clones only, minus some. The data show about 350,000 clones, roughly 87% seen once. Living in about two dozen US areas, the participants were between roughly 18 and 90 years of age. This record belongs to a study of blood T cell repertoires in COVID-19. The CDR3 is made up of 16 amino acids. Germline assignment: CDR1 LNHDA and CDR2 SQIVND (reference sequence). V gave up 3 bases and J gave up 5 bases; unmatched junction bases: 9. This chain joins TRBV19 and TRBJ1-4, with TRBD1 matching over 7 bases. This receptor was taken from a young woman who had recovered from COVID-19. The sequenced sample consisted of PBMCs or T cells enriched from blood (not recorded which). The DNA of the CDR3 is TGTGCCAGTAGTATCCCGACAGGGAGTCGGAATGAAAAACTGTTTTTT. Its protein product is CASSIPTGSRNEKLFF.